Listed below are T cell receptor beta chains from one sample, sequenced in a study of T cells after yellow fever vaccination. Each CDR3 protein gets one entry after TCRdb re-called the 5' RACE reads with MiXCR. This sample has under 600,000 distinct CDR3 sequences, with around a fifth found just once. The specimen was PBMCs, collected about 20 days after the first yellow fever vaccination. The source of these receptors is a man younger than 30 who received the YFV17D yellow fever vaccine. Each CDR3 is given with its conserved first and last residue. Each record gives: CDR3 protein, CDR3 DNA, V gene, D gene, clone size, J gene. The D gene is left open where the match is weak. A row's size may be missing; if present it is once, few, many or a size class.

CDR3: CASSFAGVNTGELFF; DNA: TGCGCCAGCAGCTTCGCGGGGGTTAACACCGGGGAGCTGTTTTTT; V: TRBV5-1; D: TRBD2; size: few; J: TRBJ2-2
CDR3: CASSFPGSPYEQYF; DNA: TGTGCCAGCAGCTTCCCAGGGTCCCCCTACGAGCAGTACTTC; V: TRBV7-9; D: NA; size: few; J: TRBJ2-7
CDR3: CASRPVNTGELFF; DNA: TGTGCCAGCAGACCAGTAAACACCGGGGAGCTGTTTTTT; V: TRBV27; D: NA; size: NA; J: TRBJ2-2
CDR3: CASSLPLDEQYF; DNA: TGTGCCAGCAGCCTCCCGTTGGACGAGCAGTACTTC; V: TRBV7-9; D: NA; size: NA; J: TRBJ2-7
CDR3: CASSFRDSHTDTQYF; DNA: TGCGCCAGCAGCTTCCGGGACAGTCACACAGATACGCAGTATTTT; V: TRBV5-1; D: TRBD1; size: few; J: TRBJ2-3
CDR3: CASSLSGPLRELFF; DNA: TGTGCCAGCAGCTTATCCGGCCCATTGAGGGAGCTGTTTTTT; V: TRBV5-6; D: NA; size: few; J: TRBJ2-2
CDR3: CASSRGQGETQYF; DNA: TGTGCCAGCTCCAGAGGACAGGGGGAGACCCAGTACTTC; V: TRBV18; D: TRBD1; size: many; J: TRBJ2-5
CDR3: CASSQLAGGPEETQYF; DNA: TGTGCCAGCAGCCAATTAGCGGGGGGGCCGGAAGAGACCCAGTACTTC; V: TRBV11-2; D: TRBD2; size: few; J: TRBJ2-5
CDR3: CASSSRTGGYGYTF; DNA: TGTGCCAGCAGCTCCAGGACAGGGGGCTATGGCTACACCTTC; V: TRBV9; D: TRBD1; size: NA; J: TRBJ1-2
CDR3: CASSLGIIGEKLFF; DNA: TGCGCCAGCAGCTTGGGTATTATTGGCGAAAAACTGTTTTTT; V: TRBV5-1; D: NA; size: few; J: TRBJ1-4
CDR3: CSVERDYGYTF; DNA: TGCAGCGTTGAGAGGGACTATGGCTACACCTTC; V: TRBV29-1; D: NA; size: NA; J: TRBJ1-2
CDR3: CASSMDGPPSTDTQYF; DNA: TGTGCCAGCAGCATGGACGGACCACCTAGCACAGATACGCAGTATTTT; V: TRBV7-2; D: NA; size: few; J: TRBJ2-3
CDR3: CASSLVGAGNTGELFF; DNA: TGCGCCAGCAGCTTGGTCGGGGCCGGGAACACCGGGGAGCTGTTTTTT; V: TRBV5-1; D: NA; size: NA; J: TRBJ2-2
CDR3: CASSYGAGNTGELFF; DNA: TGTGCCAGCAGTTACGGAGCGGGGAACACCGGGGAGCTGTTTTTT; V: TRBV6-5; D: NA; size: NA; J: TRBJ2-2
CDR3: CASTKGQGLSGANVLTF; DNA: TGTGCCAGCACCAAGGGACAGGGGCTCTCTGGGGCCAACGTCCTGACTTTC; V: TRBV7-9; D: TRBD1; size: NA; J: TRBJ2-6
CDR3: CASSSHRATNTEAFF; DNA: TGTGCCAGCAGTTCCCACAGGGCCACGAACACTGAAGCTTTCTTT; V: TRBV12-3/TRBV12-4; D: NA; size: many; J: TRBJ1-1
CDR3: CASSYSNSPLHF; DNA: TGTGCCAGCAGTTACTCGAACTCACCCCTCCACTTT; V: TRBV6-2/TRBV6-3; D: NA; size: few; J: TRBJ1-6
CDR3: CASIGGGAATDTQYF; DNA: TGTGCCAGTATCGGGGGGGGGGCGGCCACAGATACGCAGTATTTT; V: TRBV6-1; D: TRBD2; size: NA; J: TRBJ2-3
CDR3: CASSQRPAGGQETQYF; DNA: TGTGCCAGCAGCCAACGGCCAGCGGGGGGGCAAGAGACCCAGTACTTC; V: TRBV3-1; D: TRBD2; size: few; J: TRBJ2-5
CDR3: CASSLLQGGTF; DNA: TGTGCCAGCAGTTTGTTACAGGGAGGCACCTTC; V: TRBV28; D: NA; size: few; J: TRBJ1-2
CDR3: CASTISGTGKETQYF; DNA: TGTGCCAGCACCATTTCCGGGACAGGCAAAGAGACCCAGTACTTC; V: TRBV12-3/TRBV12-4; D: TRBD1; size: once; J: TRBJ2-5
CDR3: CASSSRMGYGYTF; DNA: TGTGCCAGCAGTTCGAGGATGGGGTATGGCTACACCTTC; V: TRBV28; D: NA; size: NA; J: TRBJ1-2
CDR3: CASSPYRTGQETQYF; DNA: TGCGCCAGCAGCCCTTACCGGACAGGGCAAGAGACCCAGTACTTC; V: TRBV5-1; D: TRBD1; size: few; J: TRBJ2-5
CDR3: CASRRTGQDEKLFF; DNA: TGCGCCAGCAGAAGGACAGGGCAAGATGAAAAACTGTTTTTT; V: TRBV5-1; D: TRBD1; size: few; J: TRBJ1-4
CDR3: CASSYSENPQHF; DNA: TGTGCCAGCAGTTACTCAGAGAATCCCCAGCATTTT; V: TRBV6-6; D: NA; size: NA; J: TRBJ1-5
CDR3: CSANPGGAAYEQYF; DNA: TGCAGTGCTAACCCGGGGGGGGCAGCCTACGAGCAGTACTTC; V: TRBV20-1; D: TRBD2; size: NA; J: TRBJ2-7
CDR3: CASSWTSGDQETQYF; DNA: TGTGCCAGCAGTTGGACTAGCGGGGACCAAGAGACCCAGTACTTC; V: TRBV7-2; D: TRBD2; size: NA; J: TRBJ2-5
CDR3: CASSLDRAHMNTEAFF; DNA: TGTGCCAGCAGCTTAGACAGAGCCCACATGAACACTGAAGCTTTCTTT; V: TRBV7-2; D: NA; size: many; J: TRBJ1-1
CDR3: CASSPYAPGQGWEAFF; DNA: TGTGCCAGCAGCCCCTATGCACCGGGACAGGGGTGGGAAGCTTTCTTT; V: TRBV9; D: TRBD1; size: few; J: TRBJ1-1
CDR3: CASSWVGRAEAFF; DNA: TGTGCCAGCAGCTGGGTAGGTCGGGCTGAAGCTTTCTTT; V: TRBV7-9; D: NA; size: few; J: TRBJ1-1
CDR3: CASSQDDDRGTQETQYF; DNA: TGCGCCAGCAGCCAAGATGACGACCGGGGGACCCAAGAGACCCAGTACTTC; V: TRBV4-3; D: NA; size: NA; J: TRBJ2-5